The following is a T cell receptor (beta chain) sequence with its context. Antigen unknown. The J segment lost 5 bases and the V segment lost 6 bases, leaving 15 bases of the junction unmatched. Germline V gene sequence: CDR1 SGHTA, CDR2 FQGNSA. The CDR3 covers 16 residues. No patient had autoimmune disease or received systemic immunosuppression. This entry belongs to a study of OX40 agonist ivuxolimab in advanced cancers. Study-wide results and caveats: In general, CD8+ T cells held more expanded clones than CD4+ did, on average. By week 6 at 0.1 to 3.0 mg/kg, blood CD4+ and CD8+ T cells had expanded clonally. Researchers did not establish what antigens the expanded peripheral T cells target.

Using immunoSEQ multiplex PCR, the repertoire was profiled, and TCRdb retains in-frame clones only, with some absent. In the table there are approximately 94,000 clones, around 91% of which are singletons. The TCR sequence derives from an adult with an advanced solid tumor such as melanoma, head and neck, liver or kidney cancer. The chain carries TRBV7-2 and TRBJ2-7; 8 bases are shared with TRBD2. The specimen was CD4+ or CD8+ T cells sorted from blood, collected in a trial of the OX40 agonist ivuxolimab. The CDR3 spells CASRVSGSAGIHEQYF. In DNA form, the CDR3 reads TGTGCCAGCAGGGTGAGCGGGAGCGCCGGCATCCACGAGCAGTACTTC.